The clone carrying this T cell receptor beta chain is a singleton in its sample. The V and J ends lost 5 bases and 3 bases, in that order; junction bases with no gene match: 8. The length of the CDR3 is 17 residues. Germline CDR1 reads SNHLY; CDR2 reads FYNNEI. Assay used: immunoSEQ multiplex PCR; TCRdb lists only in-frame clones, some missing. The table includes fewer than 250,000 clones, approximately 84% detected once. These data originate in a study of blood T cell repertoires in COVID-19. In the study overall: Collection of acute and convalescent COVID-19 samples took place in the United States, Italy and Spain. T cells, B-cell-depleted T cells, or PBMCs supplied cDNA or gDNA.

The sequenced material came from peripheral blood. The origin of this receptor is a man aged 45 to 65 with acute or convalescent COVID-19. The chain carries TRBV2 and TRBJ2-5; 14 nucleotides align to TRBD2. The CDR3 protein is CASSSGLAGGTEETQYF. In nucleotides, the CDR3 is TGTGCCAGCAGTTCCGGACTAGCGGGGGGAACAGAAGAGACCCAGTACTTC. Drawing the rest from reference TRBV2 and TRBJ2-5, the complete variable domain is EPEVTQTPSHQVTQMGQEVILRCVPISNHLYFYWYRQILGQKVEFLVSFYNNEISEKSEIFDDQFSVERPDGSNFTLKIRSTKLEDSAMYFCASSSGLAGGTEETQYFGPGTRLLVL.